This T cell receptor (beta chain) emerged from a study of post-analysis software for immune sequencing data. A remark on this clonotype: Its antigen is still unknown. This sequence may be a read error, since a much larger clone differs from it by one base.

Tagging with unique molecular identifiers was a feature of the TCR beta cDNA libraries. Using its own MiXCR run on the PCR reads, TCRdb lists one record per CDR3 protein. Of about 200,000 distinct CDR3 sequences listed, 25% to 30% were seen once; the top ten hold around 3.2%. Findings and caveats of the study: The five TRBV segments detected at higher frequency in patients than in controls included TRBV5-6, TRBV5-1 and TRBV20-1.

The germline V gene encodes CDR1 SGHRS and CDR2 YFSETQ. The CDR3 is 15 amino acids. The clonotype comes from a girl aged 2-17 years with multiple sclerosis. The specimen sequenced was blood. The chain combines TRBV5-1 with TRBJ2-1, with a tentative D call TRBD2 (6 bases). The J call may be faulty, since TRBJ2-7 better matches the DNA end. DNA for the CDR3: TGCGCCAGCAGCCCGGAGGGGAGCTCCTACAATGAGCAGTACTTC. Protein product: CASSPEGSSYNEQYF.